Each of the 19 T cell receptor beta chains below was sequenced from the same sample in a study of blood T cell repertoires in COVID-19. The assay was immunoSEQ multiplex PCR, and TCRdb's table has in-frame clones only and misses some. The profile shows about 160,000 clones, roughly 81% of them singletons. Sequencing input: peripheral blood. The receptors originated from a woman in her forties or fifties with COVID-19, enrolled during active disease.

This chain links TRBV2 with TRBJ2-4, with 7 nucleotides matching TRBD2. CDR3 length: 14 amino acids. Germline loops: CDR1 SNHLY, CDR2 FYNNEI. V was clipped by 6 bases and J by 0 bases; unmatched bases: 2. CDR3 in DNA: TGTGCCAGCAGCGCGGGAGTAGCCAAAAACATTCAGTACTTC. Translating it yields CASSAGVAKNIQYF.

V and J are TRBV7-2 and TRBJ1-2, with TRBD1 identical over 8 bases. J lost 2 bases, V lost 5 bases, and 10 bases had no gene match. This CDR3 is built from 16 residues. Germline-derived CDR1 and CDR2 are SGHTA and FQGNSA. This chain's CDR3 is CASSPTRGQGNYGYTF. The CDR3 DNA reads as TGTGCCAGCAGCCCAACAAGAGGACAGGGCAACTATGGCTACACCTTC.

This clone was observed a handful of times. CDR3: CASSFTGSSNQPQHF. The CDR3 DNA follows: TGTGCCAGCAGCTTTACAGGGTCCTCCAATCAGCCCCAGCATTTT. V usage is TRBV7-2 and J usage is TRBJ1-5, with D perhaps matching TRBD1 (6 bases). V gave up 3 bases and J gave up 3 bases, with 12 bases separating them. The CDR3 has 15 residues. Germline lookup yields CDR1 SGHTA and CDR2 FQGNSA.

The chain carries TRBV1 and TRBJ1-2; the table's D call, TRBD1, was not checked against the DNA. TRBV1 is recorded as a pseudogene. CDR3 size: 16 residues. The CDR3 DNA sequence: TGCACCAGCAGTCCAAGAAGGGGGCACACTAACTATGGCTACACCTTC. Encoded protein: CTSSPRRGHTNYGYTF.

The J gene is TRBJ2-2, the V gene TRBV7-2, with TRBD2 identical over 9 bases. Germline assignment: CDR1 SGHTA and CDR2 FQGNSA. V dropped 4 bases and J dropped 6; count of bases not matched to a gene: 6. CDR3 length equals 15 residues. CDR3 sequence: CASSSGLAMAGELFF. The CDR3 region has the DNA TGTGCCAGCAGCTCGGGACTAGCCATGGCCGGGGAGCTGTTTTTT. The variable domain in full, with the rest retrieved from reference TRBV7-2 and TRBJ2-2, is GAGVSQSPSNKVTEKGKDVELRCDPISGHTALYWYRQSLGQGLEFLIYFQGNSAPDKSGLPSDRFSAERTGGSVSTLTIQRTQQEDSAVYLCASSSGLAMAGELFFGEGSRLTVL.

The CDR3 DNA reads as TGTGCCAGTAGTGACCCAGGGGGGCTTACCTACAATGAGCAGTTCTTC. Its protein is CASSDPGGLTYNEQFF. V usage is TRBV19 and J usage is TRBJ2-1, with D possibly TRBD1 on 7 matching bases. The CDR3 consists of 16 residues. V gave up 5 bases and J gave up 2 bases, with 16 bases separating them. Germline V lookup: CDR1 LNHDA, CDR2 SQIVND (reference sequence). Complete variable domain (other parts from reference TRBV19 and TRBJ2-1): DGGITQSPKYLFRKEGQNVTLSCEQNLNHDAMYWYRQDPGQGLRLIYYSQIVNDFQKGDIAEGYSVSREKKESFPLTVTSAQKNPTAFYLCASSDPGGLTYNEQFFGPGTRLTVL.

There are a few counts of this clone. The chain is built from TRBV6-1 and TRBJ1-1; D might be TRBD1 (6 bases). The CDR3 totals 11 residues. Germline assignment: CDR1 MNHNS and CDR2 SASEGT. V lost 6 bases and J 7 bases, leaving 9 bases between the germline ends. The DNA for the CDR3 is TGTGCCAGCAGGGCGGACAGTGAAGCTTTCTTT. Protein product: CASRADSEAFF.

The V and J genes are TRBV6-2 or TRBV6-3 and TRBJ2-1, with 11 bases matching TRBD2. CDR3 size: 14 residues. V lost 3 bases and J lost 9; bases outside the gene matches: 4. Looked up from germline, CDR1 is MNHEY and CDR2 is SVGEGT. CDR3 amino acids: CASSYSGGAFEQFF. The DNA for the CDR3 is TGTGCCAGCAGTTATAGCGGGGGGGCGTTTGAGCAGTTCTTC.

The CDR3 spells CSVEGDSHNYGYTF. The CDR3 DNA is TGCAGCGTTGAAGGGGACAGTCATAACTATGGCTACACCTTC. This chain joins TRBV29-1 and TRBJ1-2; TRBD1 aligns across 7 bases. The CDR3 totals 14 residues. The V gene's germline CDR1 is SQVTM and CDR2 ANQGSEA. Trimming took 1 base from V and 1 from J; bases not matched to a gene: 3. The full variable domain, completed using reference TRBV29-1 and TRBJ1-2, is SAVISQKPSRDICQRGTSLTIQCQVDSQVTMMFWYRQQPGQSLTLIATANQGSEATYESGFVIDKFPISRPNLTFSTLTVSNMSPEDSSIYLCSVEGDSHNYGYTFGSGTRLTVV.

The rearrangement uses TRBV19 and TRBJ2-5, with TRBD2 matching over 14 bases. The CDR3 is 17 residues long. V was pared by 4 bases and J by 3 bases, with 7 bases of the junction left unmatched. The V gene's germline CDR1 is LNHDA and CDR2 SQIVND (reference sequence). CDR3 region: CASSSVAGLAGEETQYF. The CDR3 nucleotides read TGTGCCAGTAGTAGTGTCGCGGGACTAGCGGGGGAAGAGACCCAGTACTTC. Based on the CDR3 plus reference TRBV19 and TRBJ2-5, the full variable domain is DGGITQSPKYLFRKEGQNVTLSCEQNLNHDAMYWYRQDPGQGLRLIYYSQIVNDFQKGDIAEGYSVSREKKESFPLTVTSAQKNPTAFYLCASSSVAGLAGEETQYFGPGTRLLVL.

The chain couples TRBV2 to TRBJ2-3; 13 bases agree with TRBD2. The V and J ends lost 1 base and 5 bases, in that order; junction bases with no gene match: 9. The CDR3 loop spans 18 amino acids. Per germline, CDR1 SNHLY and CDR2 FYNNEI. The CDR3 DNA sequence: TGTGCCAGCAGTGAAGAGGAAGTGGGACTAGCGGGGCTAGATACGCAGTATTTT. As protein: CASSEEEVGLAGLDTQYF.

The genes are TRBV3-1 (or the pseudogene TRBV3-2) and TRBJ1-2; D not resolved. The CDR3 consists of 14 residues. With 1 base removed from V and 4 bases from J, the gap between germline ends came to 10 bases. CDR1 and CDR2 (germline): LGHDT, YNNKEL (reference sequence). The CDR3 DNA reads TGTGCCAGCAGCCAAGTAGGACTGGTCTATGGCTACACCTTC. This gives the protein CASSQVGLVYGYTF.

V and J are TRBV2 and TRBJ2-2; D is ambiguous. Trimming cost V 7 bases and J 0 bases, with 3 bases left between them. CDR3 length: 12 residues. From germline, CDR1 is SNHLY and CDR2 FYNNEI. CDR3 nucleotide sequence: TGTGCCAGCACCGCGAACACCGGGGAGCTGTTTTTT. Amino acid sequence: CASTANTGELFF. Full variable domain (rest looked up from reference TRBV2 and TRBJ2-2): EPEVTQTPSHQVTQMGQEVILRCVPISNHLYFYWYRQILGQKVEFLVSFYNNEISEKSEIFDDQFSVERPDGSNFTLKIRSTKLEDSAMYFCASTANTGELFFGEGSRLTVL.

The V call is TRBV19, the J call TRBJ1-1, with D hard to call. The germline CDR1 and CDR2 sequences are LNHDA and SQIVND (reference sequence). V was clipped by 7 bases and J by 0 bases, with 12 bases between them. The length of the CDR3 is 14 residues. The CDR3 DNA follows: TGTGCCAGTAACACGCAGTTCATGAACACTGAAGCTTTCTTT. Translation gives CASNTQFMNTEAFF.

The V call is TRBV3-1 (or the pseudogene TRBV3-2), the J call TRBJ2-5, with D possibly TRBD1 on 6 matching bases. This CDR3 region has 16 residues. Germline V CDR1 and CDR2: LGHDT, YNNKEL (reference sequence). The germline V and J ends were trimmed by 2 bases and 3 bases, with 16 bases remaining between them. DNA for the CDR3: TGTGCCAGCAGCCAATTTCAACCAGGGGTTGAAGAGACCCAGTACTTC. It specifies CASSQFQPGVEETQYF.

This chain joins TRBV19 and TRBJ2-3; 8 nucleotides agree with TRBD2. CDR3 length: 16 residues. CDR1 is LNHDA, CDR2 SQIVND, per germline (reference sequence). J lost 1 base, V lost 9 bases, and 12 bases had no gene match. CDR3 loop: CASQLSGGVGTDTQYF. CDR3 bases: TGTGCCAGCCAACTGAGCGGGGGCGTTGGCACAGATACGCAGTATTTT.

The genes are TRBV18 and TRBJ1-1, with D uncertain. Germline CDR1 and CDR2: KGHSH and LQKENI. The CDR3 runs 15 residues. Trimming removed 3 bases at V and 0 bases at J, with 11 bases between. CDR3: CASSPLEPMNTEAFF. The CDR3 nucleotides read TGTGCCAGCTCACCTCTGGAGCCTATGAACACTGAAGCTTTCTTT.

The genes are TRBV4-1 and TRBJ2-2, with 8 bases lining up with TRBD2. Germline assignment: CDR1 MGHRA and CDR2 YSYEKL. V was clipped by 0 bases and J by 1 base; unmatched bases: 7. CDR3 size: 18 residues. The CDR3, as DNA: TGCGCCAGCAGCCAAGAGGGCCAGCGGGGGAGGAACACCGGGGAGCTGTTTTTT. It translates to CASSQEGQRGRNTGELFF.

The CDR3 DNA sequence: TGTGCCAGCAGCTTCGGGACAGGGTATGTAATCACTGAAGCTTTCTTT. This encodes CASSFGTGYVITEAFF. The rearrangement uses TRBV13 and TRBJ1-1; 9 bases are shared with TRBD1. J lost 4 bases, V lost 3 bases, and 9 bases had no gene match. Looked up from germline, CDR1 is PRHDT and CDR2 is FYEKMQ (reference sequence). This CDR3 has 16 residues.